The following is a TCR beta chain sequence with its context. Its antigen is unidentified. The data were obtained in a study of T cell responses to AZD1222 COVID-19 vaccine. Study observations and caveats: Sampling that yielded the repertoires occurred only after the peak T cell response. Increased Spike-specific TCR breadth and depth were observed after two AZD1222 doses.

The CDR3 covers 14 residues. Unmatched junction bases numbered 9, after V lost 4 bases and J lost 8 bases. Germline CDR1 reads SGHRS; CDR2 reads YFSETQ. Sequenced by immunoSEQ multiplex PCR; TCRdb stores in-frame clones only, minus some. This sample has under 150,000 clones; roughly nine tenths occur once, and the top ten carry about 3.4%. Source: peripheral blood, taken on day 0 of AZD1222 vaccination. The chain couples TRBV5-1 to TRBJ1-2; 9 bases are shared with TRBD1. The sequence was obtained from an adult in good health. The CDR3 sequence: CASSSRDREEGYTF. As DNA, the CDR3 is TGCGCCAGCAGCAGCAGGGACAGGGAGGAAGGCTACACCTTC.